This T cell receptor beta chain was identified in a study of T cells in Graves' hyperthyroidism and ophthalmopathy. Authors of the study amplified TCR beta CDR3 regions from RNA transcripts. HTBI primers were the set used in a first-round RT-PCR of the TCR CDR3. TCRdb called the multiplex PCR reads again in MiXCR, with one record for every CDR3 protein. Altogether 400,000 to 600,000 distinct CDR3 sequences are present, around 21% being singletons, with the ten largest covering roughly 29%. V shed 8 bases, J shed 3 bases, and the junction held 7 bases outside the gene matches. Looked up from germline, CDR1 is MNHNS and CDR2 is SASEGT. The CDR3 extends over 13 amino acids. This clonotype was seen ten or more times.

The chain has TRBV6-1 and TRBJ2-7, with TRBD2 identical over 7 bases. The sequence was obtained from a man in his late teens or twenties with Graves' hyperthyroidism. Material: blood. The CDR3 nucleotides are TGTGCCAGCCGGGTGAAGCGGGGCTACGAGCAGTACTTC. It codes for CASRVKRGYEQYF.